One sample yielded the 27 T cell receptor beta chains listed below, sequenced in a study of early T cells in non-severe SARS-CoV-2 infection. TCRdb re-analysed the 5' RACE reads in MiXCR, keeping a single row per CDR3 protein. Altogether about 92,000 distinct CDR3 sequences are present, approximately 15% being singletons, with the ten largest covering 6.5% to 8.5%. Sequenced: whole blood. The receptors were gathered from an adult who was a healthcare worker with PCR-confirmed SARS-CoV-2 infection or an uninfected control (not recorded which).

The V and J genes are TRBV20-1 and TRBJ1-5; 8 bases match TRBD1. Germline lookup yields CDR1 DFQATT and CDR2 SNEGSKA (reference sequence). The CDR3 contains 13 residues. V shed 1 base and J 4 bases; nucleotides not matched to a gene: 0. The CDR3 region has the DNA TGCAGTGCTAGAGGGACAGGGAATCAGCCCCAGCATTTT. Amino acid sequence: CSARGTGNQPQHF.

This clonotype appeared a few times. The chain joins TRBV30 to TRBJ2-6, with D possibly matching TRBD1 (5 bases). The CDR3 is 16 amino acids. The V gene lost 3 bases and the J gene lost 0 bases, with 12 bases spanning the gap. Germline V gene lookup returns CDR1 GTSNPN and CDR2 SVGIG (reference sequence). CDR3: CAWSPPGNSGANVLTF. For the CDR3, the DNA is TGTGCCTGGAGCCCGCCAGGGAACTCTGGGGCCAACGTCCTGACTTTC.

This chain connects TRBV4-1 to TRBJ2-1; no definite D call. Trimming cost V 3 bases and J 8 bases, with 17 bases left between them. This CDR3 has 15 residues. Germline-derived CDR1 and CDR2 are MGHRA and YSYEKL. CDR3 DNA sequence: TGCGCCAGCAGCCATCTGGGGTTCGGTGACGATGAGCAGTTCTTC. Translated, it gives CASSHLGFGDDEQFF.

The table lists this clonotype with a few counts. V and J are TRBV11-3 and TRBJ1-1, with 12 bases identical to TRBD1. V gave up 5 bases and J gave up 11 bases; unmatched junction bases: 3. The CDR3 has 12 amino acids. Germline CDR1 is SGHNT and CDR2 is YENEEA. The CDR3 DNA is TGTGCCAGCAGCGGGGACAGGGGGCGTGCTTTCTTT. Encoded protein: CASSGDRGRAFF.

In this sample, this clonotype turned up a few times. The J gene is TRBJ1-6, the V gene TRBV4-2; 8 positions match TRBD1. Germline CDR1 reads LGHNA; CDR2 reads YNFKEQ. V was clipped by 0 bases and J by 10 bases; unmatched bases: 8. The CDR3 runs 16 residues. CDR3 in amino acids: CASSQEFDRGRSPLHF. The CDR3 DNA sequence: TGTGCCAGCAGCCAAGAATTCGACAGGGGTAGGTCACCCCTCCACTTT.

This clonotype appeared a single time. V gene TRBV7-6 combines with J gene TRBJ2-5; 7 positions agree with TRBD2. Germline values: CDR1 SGHVS, CDR2 FNYEAQ. J gave up 5 bases and V 10 bases, and 13 bases lay outside the gene matches. The CDR3 sequence is 14 residues long. The CDR3 nucleotides are TGTGCCACCCCGAGCCGGGAGGACGGCGAGACCCAGTACTTC. It yields the protein CATPSREDGETQYF.

This clonotype was detected many times. The chain employs TRBV11-2 and TRBJ2-4, with D perhaps given as TRBD1 or TRBD2 (6 bases each). V was trimmed by 1 base and J by 0 bases, leaving 10 bases between them. Germline-derived CDR1 and CDR2 are SGHAT and FQNNGV. The CDR3 is made up of 16 amino acids. The CDR3: CASSLGGAPAKNIQYF. CDR3 DNA: TGTGCCAGCAGCTTAGGGGGGGCGCCAGCCAAAAACATTCAGTACTTC.

This clonotype was found a few times. V and J are TRBV27 and TRBJ2-7; D gene uncertain. Trimming removed 6 bases at V and 0 bases at J, with 9 bases between. CDR3 length: 13 amino acids. CDR1 is MNHEY, CDR2 SMNVEV, per germline (reference sequence). The CDR3 DNA reads TGTGCCAGCAGATCCTCCGACTCCTACGAGCAGTACTTC. Translated: CASRSSDSYEQYF.

The chain recombines TRBV12-3 or TRBV12-4 with TRBJ1-1, with 7 bases aligning to TRBD1. The CDR3 has 16 amino acids. Losses at the gene ends were 5 bases for V and 0 bases for J; bases not matched to a gene: 9. CDR3 residues: CASSPRDSFLNTEAFF. In DNA form, the CDR3 reads TGTGCCAGCAGTCCAAGGGACAGCTTCTTGAACACTGAAGCTTTCTTT.

This clonotype was detected only a few times. The chain carries TRBV29-1 and TRBJ1-1, with a tentative D call TRBD1 (5 bases). The germline V gene has CDR1 SQVTM and CDR2 ANQGSEA. CDR3 length equals 14 residues. Trimming removed 6 bases at V and 1 base at J, with 15 bases between. CDR3 sequence (DNA): TGCAGCGTCCGAAGACCGGGGGGGAACACTGAAGCTTTCTTT. Residues: CSVRRPGGNTEAFF.

The genes are TRBV28 and TRBJ2-1; TRBD1 aligns across 8 bases. The CDR3 sequence is 19 residues long. CDR1 is MDHEN, CDR2 SYDVKM, per germline. Trimming removed 6 bases from V and 7 bases from J; junction bases left unmatched: 23. Here the CDR3 reads CASSERPQRTGFVRNEQFF. The CDR3 coding sequence is TGTGCCAGCAGCGAGCGACCCCAACGGACAGGGTTTGTGAGGAATGAGCAGTTCTTC.

This clonotype was recorded at least ten times. The chain recombines TRBV28 with TRBJ1-6; tentative D call: TRBD1 (5 bases). CDR1 is MDHEN and CDR2 is SYDVKM in the germline V gene. The CDR3 consists of 17 residues. V lost 8 bases, J lost 6 bases, and 23 bases lay in between. The CDR3 loop reads CASDTLGRARINSPLHF. The CDR3 nucleotides read TGTGCCAGCGACACTTTGGGCAGGGCGAGGATTAATTCACCCCTCCACTTT.

Many counts were recorded for this clonotype. CDR3 in amino acids: CASSINKYEQFF. CDR3 nucleotide sequence: TGTGCCAGTAGTATTAATAAGTATGAGCAGTTCTTC. This sequence joins TRBV19 and TRBJ2-1, with no clear D. Between the trimmed V and J ends, which lost 3 bases and 8 bases, there was a span of 8 bases. Germline-derived CDR1 and CDR2 are LNHDA and SQIVND (reference sequence). This CDR3 spans 12 amino acids.

This clonotype has just a few counts. V is TRBV4-1 and J is TRBJ2-3, with 7 bases matching TRBD1. CDR1 is MGHRA and CDR2 is YSYEKL in the germline V gene. J gave up 0 bases and V 0 bases, and 3 bases lay outside the gene matches. The CDR3 runs 16 residues. Here the CDR3 DNA reads TGCGCCAGCAGCCAAGAAACAGGGGTTAGCACAGATACGCAGTATTTT. It codes for CASSQETGVSTDTQYF.

The V gene is TRBV14, the J gene TRBJ1-3; TRBD1 agrees at 10 bases. The CDR3 contains 16 residues. Germline V CDR1 and CDR2: SGHDN, FVKESK. J lost 0 bases, V lost 2 bases, and 1 base had no gene match. The CDR3 sequence: CASSQWTGGSGNTIYF. The CDR3 DNA reads as TGTGCCAGCAGCCAATGGACAGGGGGCTCTGGAAACACCATATATTTT.

This clonotype was counted many times. This chain links TRBV27 with TRBJ1-6, with D possibly matching TRBD1 (5 bases). The germline gives CDR1 MNHEY, CDR2 SMNVEV (reference sequence). This CDR3 is 16 amino acids long. The V end lost 5 bases, the J end lost 0 bases, and 11 bases lay between the germline ends. In nucleotides, the CDR3 is TGTGCCAGCAGTAGGCGGGGGAGCTCCTATAATTCACCCCTCCACTTT. Protein: CASSRRGSSYNSPLHF.

The chain carries TRBV7-6 and TRBJ1-2, with a possible D match to TRBD1 (5 bases). CDR1 SGHVS and CDR2 FNYEAQ come from the germline V gene. This CDR3 spans 15 amino acids. Between the trimmed V and J ends, which lost 5 bases and 3 bases, there was a span of 16 bases. The CDR3 reads CASSQSGIGDYGYTF. CDR3 sequence (DNA): TGTGCCAGCAGCCAGTCGGGTATAGGGGACTATGGCTACACCTTC. The whole variable domain, remainder taken from reference TRBV7-6 and TRBJ1-2, is GAGVSQSPRYKVTKRGQDVALRCDPISGHVSLYWYRQALGQGPEFLTYFNYEAQQDKSGLPNDRFSAERPEGSISTLTIQRTEQRDSAMYRCASSQSGIGDYGYTFGSGTRLTVV.

The chain links TRBV7-9 to TRBJ1-2; a possible D gene is TRBD1 (5 bases). This CDR3 is built from 13 residues. Germline lookup yields CDR1 SEHNR and CDR2 FQNEAQ (reference sequence). Trimming stripped 4 bases from V and 4 bases from J, with 10 bases between. In nucleotides, the CDR3 is TGTGCCAGCAGCTCCCGGGACCCCTATGGCTACACCTTC. Amino acids: CASSSRDPYGYTF.

This clonotype was detected a few times. The V call is TRBV4-2, the J call TRBJ1-5; no definite D call. Trimming removed 2 bases from V and 3 bases from J, with 20 bases in between. The germline V gene encodes CDR1 LGHNA and CDR2 YNFKEQ. This CDR3 comprises 18 residues. CDR3 in DNA: TGTGCCAGCAGCCAACTTATCGGAGCGCCGGGGTACAATCAGCCCCAGCATTTT. Translation gives CASSQLIGAPGYNQPQHF.

This clonotype was counted at least ten times. The V and J genes are TRBV29-1 and TRBJ1-1, with D unresolved. The germline gives CDR1 SQVTM, CDR2 ANQGSEA. V lost 3 bases and J 1 base, leaving 12 bases between the germline ends. The CDR3 covers 14 residues. DNA for the CDR3: TGCAGCGTTGACCCCCCGAGACCGAACACTGAAGCTTTCTTT. Translation gives CSVDPPRPNTEAFF. Full variable domain (outside the CDR3, taken from reference TRBV29-1 and TRBJ1-1): SAVISQKPSRDICQRGTSLTIQCQVDSQVTMMFWYRQQPGQSLTLIATANQGSEATYESGFVIDKFPISRPNLTFSTLTVSNMSPEDSSIYLCSVDPPRPNTEAFFGQGTRLTVV.

This clonotype was detected many times. The genes are TRBV13 and TRBJ2-1, with D unresolved. V was pared by 4 bases and J by 2 bases, with 21 bases between. The CDR3 contains 18 residues. Germline V lookup: CDR1 PRHDT, CDR2 FYEKMQ (reference sequence). DNA of the CDR3: TGTGCCAGCAGCTCTATGGGGATAGTGATGGACGCCTACAATGAGCAGTTCTTC. Amino acids: CASSSMGIVMDAYNEQFF.

In regard to this clonotype: A single base separates this from a much larger clone, so it may be a read error. The chain carries TRBV27 and TRBJ1-1, with no clear D. The V gene's germline CDR1 is MNHEY and CDR2 SMNVEV (reference sequence). The CDR3 is 13 residues long. The ends were cut back, 9 bases at V and 0 bases at J, with 11 bases in the middle. The CDR3 region has the DNA TGTGCCAGAAGTCTGGACTTGAACACTGAAGCTTTCTTT. Translation gives CARSLDLNTEAFF.

This clonotype occurred once. The chain is built from TRBV29-1 and TRBJ2-2; 8 nucleotides align to TRBD2. J was trimmed by 6 bases and V by 1 base; bases with no gene match: 1. The CDR3 covers 13 residues. Germline lookup yields CDR1 SQVTM and CDR2 ANQGSEA. The CDR3 DNA is TGCAGCGTTGAAGGACTAGCGCCCGGGGAGCTGTTTTTT. It specifies CSVEGLAPGELFF.

The chain carries TRBV3-1 and TRBJ2-1, with unresolved D. The V end lost 5 bases, the J end lost 5 bases, and 13 bases lay between the germline ends. Germline V gives CDR1 LGHDT, CDR2 YNNKEL (reference sequence). This CDR3 comprises 14 residues. The CDR3 reads CASSKTAVHNEQFF. In DNA, the CDR3 is TGTGCCAGCAGCAAAACCGCGGTCCACAATGAGCAGTTCTTC.

This chain uses TRBV5-1 with TRBJ2-1; tentative D call: TRBD2 (5 bases). The V gene lost 4 bases and the J gene lost 4 bases, with 12 bases spanning the gap. This CDR3 comprises 14 residues. Per the germline V gene, CDR1 is SGHRS and CDR2 is YFSETQ. CDR3 sequence: CASSPDWEYNEQFF. As DNA, the CDR3 is TGCGCCAGCAGCCCCGACTGGGAGTACAATGAGCAGTTCTTC.

This sequence joins TRBV5-1 and TRBJ2-7; 8 positions agree with TRBD1. CDR3 length: 15 residues. With V trimmed by 1 base and J by 1 base, 4 bases remained unmatched. Germline CDR1 reads SGHRS; CDR2 reads YFSETQ. CDR3 sequence reads: CASSLTGGSSYEQYF. CDR3 in DNA: TGCGCCAGCAGCTTGACAGGGGGGTCATCCTACGAGCAGTACTTC.

This clonotype was detected only a few times. The chain employs TRBV14 and TRBJ1-1; D call uncertain. The length of the CDR3 is 13 residues. Trimming took 0 bases from V and 5 from J, leaving 7 bases between them. Germline CDR1 and CDR2: SGHDN and FVKESK. For the CDR3, the DNA is TGTGCCAGCAGCCAAGAAGTGGGGACTGAAGCTTTCTTT. Protein: CASSQEVGTEAFF.